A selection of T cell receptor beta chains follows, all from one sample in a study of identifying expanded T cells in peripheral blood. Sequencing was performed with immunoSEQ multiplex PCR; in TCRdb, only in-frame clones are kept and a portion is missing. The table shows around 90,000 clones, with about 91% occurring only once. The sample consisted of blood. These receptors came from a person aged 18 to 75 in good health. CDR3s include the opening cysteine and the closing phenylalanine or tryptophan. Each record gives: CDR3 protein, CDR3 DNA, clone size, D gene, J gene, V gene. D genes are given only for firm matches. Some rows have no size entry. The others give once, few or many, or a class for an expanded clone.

CDR3: CASSGDTGTSGKVYNEQFF
DNA: TGTGCCAGCAGCGGAGATACCGGGACTAGCGGGAAGGTATATAATGAGCAGTTCTTC
size: .
D: TRBD2
J: TRBJ2-1
V: TRBV11-2

CDR3: CASSLERFAQPIYGYTF
DNA: TGCGCCAGCAGCTTGGAGCGATTCGCACAGCCAATCTATGGCTACACCTTC
size: .
D: .
J: TRBJ1-2
V: TRBV5-1

CDR3: CASSQGLAVYNEQFF
DNA: TGCGCCAGCAGCCAAGGACTAGCGGTATACAATGAGCAGTTCTTC
size: .
D: TRBD2
J: TRBJ2-1
V: TRBV4-1

CDR3: CSVSQGDSYNEQFF
DNA: TGCAGCGTTTCCCAGGGGGATTCCTACAATGAGCAGTTCTTC
size: .
D: TRBD1
J: TRBJ2-1
V: TRBV29-1

CDR3: CASRDGTVNQPQHF
DNA: TGTGCCAGCAGAGACGGGACAGTCAATCAGCCCCAGCATTTT
size: .
D: TRBD1
J: TRBJ1-5
V: TRBV6-1

CDR3: CASSLDPSITELFF
DNA: TGTGCCAGCAGCTTAGACCCTTCTATTACGGAGCTGTTTTTT
size: .
D: .
J: TRBJ2-2
V: TRBV7-2

CDR3: CASSSRTGPYEQYF
DNA: TGTGCCAGCAGCTCCCGGACAGGACCCTACGAGCAGTACTTC
size: .
D: TRBD1
J: TRBJ2-7
V: TRBV7-3

CDR3: CASSDRVYQETQYF
DNA: TGTGCCAGTAGTGACAGGGTGTACCAAGAGACCCAGTACTTC
size: .
D: TRBD1
J: TRBJ2-5
V: TRBV19

CDR3: CASSQGQGHEKLFF
DNA: TGCGCCAGCAGCCAGGGACAGGGACATGAAAAACTGTTTTTT
size: .
D: TRBD1
J: TRBJ1-4
V: TRBV5-1

CDR3: CASSELGQGAEKLFF
DNA: TGTGCCAGCAGTGAACTTGGGCAGGGGGCTGAAAAACTGTTTTTT
size: .
D: TRBD1
J: TRBJ1-4
V: TRBV6-1

CDR3: CASSGSPQGNEQFF
DNA: TGTGCCAGCAGTGGGTCCCCACAGGGAAATGAGCAGTTCTTC
size: .
D: .
J: TRBJ2-1
V: TRBV6-5

CDR3: CASSLGDRTSGYTF
DNA: TGTGCCAGCAGCTTGGGGGACAGGACCTCGGGCTACACCTTC
size: .
D: TRBD1
J: TRBJ1-2
V: TRBV5-4

CDR3: CASSAEVTWGTEAFF
DNA: TGTGCCAGCAGCGCCGAGGTGACCTGGGGCACTGAAGCTTTCTTT
size: .
D: .
J: TRBJ1-1
V: TRBV5-4

CDR3: CASSQRGRPSGANVLTF
DNA: TGTGCCAGCAGCCAAAGAGGACGGCCCTCTGGGGCCAACGTCCTGACTTTC
size: .
D: .
J: TRBJ2-6
V: TRBV4-2

CDR3: CASSLKGSSYNSPLHF
DNA: TGTGCCAGCAGCCTTAAGGGGAGTTCCTATAATTCACCCCTCCACTTT
size: .
D: .
J: TRBJ1-6
V: TRBV7-2

CDR3: CASSFIGQGTSNYGYTF
DNA: TGTGCCAGCAGTTTTATAGGACAGGGGACCTCTAACTATGGCTACACCTTC
size: .
D: TRBD1
J: TRBJ1-2
V: TRBV27

CDR3: CAWSGRGADTQYF
DNA: TGTGCCTGGAGTGGGCGAGGGGCCGATACGCAGTATTTT
size: .
D: .
J: TRBJ2-3
V: TRBV30

CDR3: CAWSDSTRVQYF
DNA: TGTGCCTGGAGTGATTCTACGCGGGTGCAGTACTTC
size: once
D: .
J: TRBJ2-7
V: TRBV30

CDR3: CASSLGLGGENEQFF
DNA: TGTGCCAGCAGTCTGGGACTTGGCGGAGAGAATGAGCAGTTCTTC
size: .
D: .
J: TRBJ2-1
V: TRBV6-5

CDR3: CASSLTGGYEQYF
DNA: TGTGCCAGCAGCTTGACAGGGGGTTACGAGCAGTACTTC
size: .
D: TRBD1
J: TRBJ2-7
V: TRBV5-6

CDR3: CASSLGSGGTDTQYF
DNA: TGTGCCAGCAGTTTAGGGTCAGGGGGCACAGATACGCAGTATTTT
size: .
D: .
J: TRBJ2-3
V: TRBV28

CDR3: CASSQDTRAGATQYF
DNA: TGTGCCAGCAGCCAAGACACGAGAGCGGGAGCAACGCAGTATTTT
size: .
D: TRBD2
J: TRBJ2-3
V: TRBV5-5

CDR3: CASSFLGSSYEQYF
DNA: TGCGCCAGCAGCTTTCTAGGTAGCTCCTACGAGCAGTACTTC
size: .
D: .
J: TRBJ2-7
V: TRBV5-1

CDR3: CASSYSSGLDYNEQFF
DNA: TGTGCCAGCAGTTACTCGAGCGGACTAGACTACAATGAGCAGTTCTTC
size: .
D: TRBD2
J: TRBJ2-1
V: TRBV6-5

CDR3: CASSFPGPSDEQYF
DNA: TGTGCCAGCAGTTTCCCGGGACCTTCCGACGAGCAGTACTTC
size: .
D: .
J: TRBJ2-7
V: TRBV27

CDR3: CASSFGLAGGGEQFF
DNA: TGTGCCAGCAGTTTCGGCCTAGCGGGAGGGGGTGAGCAGTTCTTC
size: .
D: TRBD2
J: TRBJ2-1
V: TRBV27

CDR3: CASSLTDSTDTQYF
DNA: TGTGCCAGCAGCCTCACAGACAGCACAGATACGCAGTATTTT
size: .
D: .
J: TRBJ2-3
V: TRBV7-2

CDR3: CASNIQGARAYNEQFF
DNA: TGTGCCAGCAACATCCAGGGGGCACGAGCCTACAATGAGCAGTTCTTC
size: .
D: TRBD1
J: TRBJ2-1
V: TRBV11-2

CDR3: CASSRIQETQYF
DNA: TGTGCCAGCAGCCGTATCCAAGAGACCCAGTACTTC
size: .
D: .
J: TRBJ2-5
V: TRBV5-6

CDR3: CASSLGVLAEETQYF
DNA: TGTGCCAGCAGCTTAGGCGTTCTAGCGGAAGAGACCCAGTACTTC
size: .
D: TRBD2
J: TRBJ2-5
V: TRBV11-2

CDR3: CASSLVGGGPTNEQFF
DNA: TGTGCCAGCAGCTTGGTAGGGGGAGGGCCCACCAATGAGCAGTTCTTC
size: .
D: .
J: TRBJ2-1
V: TRBV5-6

CDR3: CAWAGRNLYEQYF
DNA: TGTGCCTGGGCCGGCAGAAACCTCTACGAGCAGTACTTC
size: .
D: .
J: TRBJ2-7
V: TRBV30

CDR3: CASSLVGYEQYF
DNA: TGTGCCAGCAGTTTGGTCGGATACGAGCAGTACTTC
size: .
D: .
J: TRBJ2-7
V: TRBV27

CDR3: CASSRPSSYNEQFF
DNA: TGTGCCAGCAGTAGACCGAGCTCCTACAATGAGCAGTTCTTC
size: .
D: .
J: TRBJ2-1
V: TRBV6-5

CDR3: CASSFTSGLYEQYF
DNA: TGTGCCAGTAGTTTTACTAGCGGACTATACGAGCAGTACTTC
size: .
D: TRBD2
J: TRBJ2-7
V: TRBV19

CDR3: CASSLALETQYF
DNA: TGTGCCAGCAGCTTGGCCCTAGAAACCCAGTACTTC
size: .
D: .
J: TRBJ2-5
V: TRBV5-4

CDR3: CASSFISPSYEQYF
DNA: TGTGCCAGCAGCTTCATAAGCCCCTCCTACGAGCAGTACTTC
size: .
D: .
J: TRBJ2-7
V: TRBV5-8

CDR3: CASSPSRDRGPHEQFF
DNA: TGTGCCAGCAGCCCCAGTAGGGACAGGGGGCCCCATGAGCAGTTCTTC
size: .
D: TRBD1
J: TRBJ2-1
V: TRBV7-3

CDR3: CASSVDPAGGRQETQYF
DNA: TGTGCCAGCAGCGTAGACCCAGCGGGGGGCCGCCAAGAGACCCAGTACTTC
size: once
D: TRBD2
J: TRBJ2-5
V: TRBV9

CDR3: CAWSTGLAGGNEQYF
DNA: TGTGCCTGGAGTACTGGACTAGCGGGAGGCAACGAGCAGTACTTC
size: once
D: TRBD2
J: TRBJ2-7
V: TRBV30

CDR3: CASSVGGRADGELFF
DNA: TGTGCCAGCAGCGTGGGCGGGAGGGCCGACGGGGAGCTGTTTTTT
size: .
D: TRBD2
J: TRBJ2-2
V: TRBV9

CDR3: CASSSLVDNEQFF
DNA: TGTGCCAGCAGTTCCCTGGTCGACAATGAGCAGTTCTTC
size: .
D: .
J: TRBJ2-1
V: TRBV27

CDR3: CAWSVTPMSGNEKLFF
DNA: TGTGCCTGGAGTGTAACCCCGATGTCGGGTAATGAAAAACTGTTTTTT
size: .
D: .
J: TRBJ1-4
V: TRBV30

CDR3: CASSLTNDGYEQYF
DNA: TGTGCCAGCAGTTTAACAAATGACGGCTACGAGCAGTACTTC
size: .
D: .
J: TRBJ2-7
V: TRBV28

CDR3: CASSLVVGLQETQYF
DNA: TGTGCCAGCAGCTTAGTTGTGGGACTTCAAGAGACCCAGTACTTC
size: .
D: .
J: TRBJ2-5
V: TRBV7-2